Presented here are 15 T cell receptor beta chains from one specimen sequenced in a study of T-cell memory formation after mild COVID-19 (dated by TCRdb to the early 2020s). The library was made by 5' RACE. The instrument was an Illumina NovaSeq 6000. Using fastp at Q25 and MiXCR, TCRdb reprocessed the public reads and kept productive beta chains. All rows with the same CDR3 protein become a single entry with the most common DNA and genes. The sample table holds 500,000 to 600,000 distinct CDR3 sequences, of which 15% to 20% were seen once. The ten most abundant clones make up 12% of the sample. The specimen was PBMCs or a T cell subset sorted from them (not recorded which). These receptor sequences come from an adult woman who had mild COVID-19 (a few samples of this study predate the infection). The sample titles of this study are shuffled in the database, so cell type and time point are left out; the donor was told from shared clones.

This clonotype occurred many times. The CDR3 nucleotides are TGCGCCAGCAGCTGGGGCAATTCGGCGGGAGGCGCCTACGAGCAGTACTTC. Translated, it gives CASSWGNSAGGAYEQYF. The V gene is TRBV5-1, the J gene TRBJ2-7, with TRBD2 matching over 8 bases. The CDR3 is 17 residues long. The V gene's germline CDR1 is SGHRS and CDR2 YFSETQ. The V gene end was trimmed by 3 bases and the J gene end by 2 bases; junction bases not matched to a gene: 13.

This rearrangement joins TRBV7-2 to TRBJ2-3; TRBD2 matches 12 bases. Per the germline V gene, CDR1 is SGHTA and CDR2 is FQGNSA. The CDR3 is 16 residues long. Trimming removed 3 bases from V and 4 bases from J; junction bases left unmatched: 5. The CDR3 DNA sequence: TGTGCCAGCAGCTTGTATCTAGCGGGGGGGCCAGATACGCAGTATTTT. This codes for CASSLYLAGGPDTQYF.

This chain uses TRBV5-1 with TRBJ1-2; D remains unclear. The CDR3 has 15 amino acids. Between the trimmed V and J ends, which lost 0 bases and 4 bases, there was a span of 13 bases. From germline, CDR1 is SGHRS and CDR2 YFSETQ. CDR3 in amino acids: CASSLDLYTGYGYTF. The DNA of the CDR3 is TGCGCCAGCAGCTTGGACCTCTACACCGGCTATGGCTACACCTTC. Complete variable domain (other parts from reference TRBV5-1 and TRBJ1-2): KAGVTQTPRYLIKTRGQQVTLSCSPISGHRSVSWYQQTPGQGLQFLFEYFSETQRNKGNFPGRFSGRQFSNSRSEMNVSTLELGDSALYLCASSLDLYTGYGYTFGSGTRLTVV.

CDR3 DNA: TGTGCCAGCAGCTCAACAGGGAGGGGCGAGCAGTACTTC. It translates to CASSSTGRGEQYF. The chain recombines TRBV13 with TRBJ2-7; TRBD2 might be the D (7 bases). The CDR3 spans 13 residues. Trimming pared 4 bases from V and 6 bases from J, leaving 13 bases between. CDR1 and CDR2 (germline): PRHDT, FYEKMQ (reference sequence).

The chain joins TRBV6-2 or TRBV6-3 to TRBJ1-1, with D unresolved. The CDR3 totals 18 residues. Germline V gene data show CDR1 as MNHEY and CDR2 as SVGEGT. Trimming took off 6 bases at V and 1 base at J, with 24 bases between the two ends. This CDR3 is CASRYDPGEAGENTEAFF. The CDR3, as DNA: TGTGCCAGCAGATACGACCCCGGGGAGGCTGGGGAGAACACTGAAGCTTTCTTT.

The chain couples TRBV25-1 to TRBJ2-7, with 8 positions matching TRBD1. This CDR3 spans 13 amino acids. V lost 6 bases to trimming and J lost 5 bases; unmatched junction nucleotides: 6. From germline, CDR1 is MGHDK and CDR2 SYGVNS. CDR3 bases: TGTGCCAGCAGGGCAGGGGGCTTCGACGAGCAGTACTTC. Its protein is CASRAGGFDEQYF.

This clonotype has a handful of counts. This sequence joins TRBV24-1 and TRBJ2-2; no firm D call. Germline V gene lookup returns CDR1 KGHDR and CDR2 SFDVKD. V was pared by 4 bases and J by 6 bases, with 17 bases between. The CDR3 runs 16 residues. In nucleotides, the CDR3 is TGTGCCACCAGTGACCCCGGACCTGAGGATCCCGGGGAGCTGTTTTTT. Protein: CATSDPGPEDPGELFF.

The chain recombines TRBV5-1 with TRBJ2-1; 7 bases map to TRBD2. V was clipped by 4 bases and J by 3 bases; unmatched bases: 4. CDR3 size: 14 residues. Germline CDR1 reads SGHRS; CDR2 reads YFSETQ. The CDR3 region has the DNA TGCGCCAGCAGCCTCGGGACTATCTACAATGAGCAGTTCTTC. The encoded protein is CASSLGTIYNEQFF. The whole variable domain, filled in from reference TRBV5-1 and TRBJ2-1, reads KAGVTQTPRYLIKTRGQQVTLSCSPISGHRSVSWYQQTPGQGLQFLFEYFSETQRNKGNFPGRFSGRQFSNSRSEMNVSTLELGDSALYLCASSLGTIYNEQFFGPGTRLTVL.

This clonotype was observed at least ten times. The chain couples TRBV7-9 to TRBJ2-7; the match to TRBD1 covers 8 bases. Germline-derived CDR1 and CDR2 are SEHNR and FQNEAQ (reference sequence). The CDR3 sequence is 13 residues long. The trim removed 5 bases at V and 1 base at J, leaving 1 base unmatched. CDR3 bases: TGTGCCAGCAGCCGGGACAGGTCCTACGAGCAGTACTTC. It translates to CASSRDRSYEQYF.

This clonotype was seen a handful of times. The chain links TRBV9 to TRBJ2-1; TRBD2 matches 13 bases. The V gene end was trimmed by 2 bases and the J gene end by 10 bases; junction bases not matched to a gene: 9. CDR1 and CDR2 from the germline V gene are SGDLS and YYNGEE. This CDR3 is 16 amino acids long. The CDR3, as DNA: TGTGCCAGCAGCGTCTACGGACTAGCGGGAGTGGGAGAGCAGTTCTTC. It is translated as CASSVYGLAGVGEQFF. The full variable domain, completed using reference TRBV9 and TRBJ2-1, is DSGVTQTPKHLITATGQRVTLRCSPRSGDLSVYWYQQSLDQGLQFLIQYYNGEERAKGNILERFSAQQFPDLHSELNLSSLELGDSALYFCASSVYGLAGVGEQFFGPGTRLTVL.

The gene calls are TRBV29-1 and TRBJ1-1; perhaps TRBD1 as D (5 bases). The V and J ends lost 4 bases and 3 bases respectively, with 15 bases between them. The CDR3 has 14 residues. Per germline, CDR1 SQVTM and CDR2 ANQGSEA. The CDR3 here is CSVAVGGGDTEAFF. CDR3 in DNA: TGCAGCGTTGCGGTCGGGGGGGGAGACACTGAAGCTTTCTTT.

This chain uses TRBV11-2 with TRBJ2-1; unclear D gene. Germline V CDR1 and CDR2: SGHAT, FQNNGV. This CDR3 comprises 15 residues. V lost 2 bases to trimming and J lost 7 bases, with 15 bases between them. This CDR3 is CASSLRAGARNEQFF. As DNA, the CDR3 is TGTGCCAGCAGCTTAAGGGCTGGAGCCAGGAATGAGCAGTTCTTC.

This clonotype was recorded a few times. The chain employs TRBV11-3 and TRBJ2-1, with 10 bases matching TRBD2. Germline CDR1 is SGHNT and CDR2 is YENEEA. J was trimmed by 6 bases and V by 5 bases; bases with no gene match: 7. The CDR3 covers 15 residues. CDR3: CASSAASGSRNEQFF. The CDR3 nucleotides read TGTGCCAGCAGCGCCGCTAGCGGGAGTCGCAATGAGCAGTTCTTC.

This clonotype was seen only a few times. The rearrangement links TRBV29-1 to TRBJ2-2; D perhaps matches TRBD2 (6 bases). The germline CDR1 and CDR2 sequences are SQVTM and ANQGSEA. The ends were cut back, 1 base at V and 3 bases at J, with 15 bases in the middle. This CDR3 comprises 16 residues. This CDR3 is CSVEGVPGLYTGELFF. The DNA for the CDR3 is TGCAGCGTTGAAGGGGTGCCGGGACTTTACACCGGGGAGCTGTTTTTT.

In its sample, this clonotype was seen a few times. The genes are TRBV12-3 or TRBV12-4 and TRBJ2-2; no reliable D call. CDR3 size: 12 residues. Trimming cost V 6 bases and J 7 bases, with 9 bases left between them. CDR3 loop: CASSSSVGELFF. The DNA for the CDR3 is TGTGCCAGCAGCTCCTCCGTCGGGGAGCTGTTTTTT.